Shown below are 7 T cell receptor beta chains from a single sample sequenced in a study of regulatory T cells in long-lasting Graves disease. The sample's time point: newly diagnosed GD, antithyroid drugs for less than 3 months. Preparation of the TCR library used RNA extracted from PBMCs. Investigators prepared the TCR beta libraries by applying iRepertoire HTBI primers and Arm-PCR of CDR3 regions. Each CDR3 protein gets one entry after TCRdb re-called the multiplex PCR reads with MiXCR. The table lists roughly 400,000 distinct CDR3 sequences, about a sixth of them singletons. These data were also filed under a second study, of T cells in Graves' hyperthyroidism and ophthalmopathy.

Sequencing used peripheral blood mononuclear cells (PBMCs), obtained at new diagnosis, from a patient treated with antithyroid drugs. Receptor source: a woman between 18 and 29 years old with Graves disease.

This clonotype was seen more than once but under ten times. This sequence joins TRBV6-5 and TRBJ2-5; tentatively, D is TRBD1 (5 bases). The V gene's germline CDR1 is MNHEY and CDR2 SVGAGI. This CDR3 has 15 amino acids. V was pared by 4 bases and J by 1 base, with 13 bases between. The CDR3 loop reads CASSLYGQGQETQYF. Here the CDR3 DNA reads TGTGCCAGCAGTTTGTATGGGCAGGGCCAAGAGACCCAGTACTTC.

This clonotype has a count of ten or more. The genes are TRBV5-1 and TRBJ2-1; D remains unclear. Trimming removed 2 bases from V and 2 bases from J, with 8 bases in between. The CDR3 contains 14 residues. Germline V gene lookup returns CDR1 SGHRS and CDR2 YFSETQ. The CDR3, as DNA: TGCGCCAGCAGCTTAAGTGGGGCCTACAATGAGCAGTTCTTC. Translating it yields CASSLSGAYNEQFF.

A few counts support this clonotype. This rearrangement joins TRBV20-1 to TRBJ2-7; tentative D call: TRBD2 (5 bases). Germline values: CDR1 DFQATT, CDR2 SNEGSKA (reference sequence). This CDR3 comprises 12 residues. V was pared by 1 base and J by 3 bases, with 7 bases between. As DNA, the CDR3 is TGCAGTGCTAGAGTCGAGGGCTACGAGCAGTACTTC. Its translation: CSARVEGYEQYF.

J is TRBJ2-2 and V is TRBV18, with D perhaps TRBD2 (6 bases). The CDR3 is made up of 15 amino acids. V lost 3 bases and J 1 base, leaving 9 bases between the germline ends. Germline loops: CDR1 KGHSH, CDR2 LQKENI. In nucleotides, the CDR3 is TGTGCCAGCTCACCGGCTAGCGTGAACACCGGGGAGCTGTTTTTT. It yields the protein CASSPASVNTGELFF.

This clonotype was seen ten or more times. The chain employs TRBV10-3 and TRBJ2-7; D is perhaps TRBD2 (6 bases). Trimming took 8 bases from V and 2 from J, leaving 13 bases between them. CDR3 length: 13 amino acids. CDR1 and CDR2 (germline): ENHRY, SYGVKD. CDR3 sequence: CAIGRETTYEQYF. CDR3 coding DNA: TGTGCCATCGGACGGGAGACCACCTACGAGCAGTACTTC.

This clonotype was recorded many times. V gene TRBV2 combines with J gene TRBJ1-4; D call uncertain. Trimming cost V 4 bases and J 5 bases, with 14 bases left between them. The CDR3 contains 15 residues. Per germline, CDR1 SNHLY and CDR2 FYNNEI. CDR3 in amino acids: CASSGRSEGNEKLFF. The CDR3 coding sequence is TGTGCCAGCAGTGGTAGGAGTGAAGGAAATGAAAAACTGTTTTTT.

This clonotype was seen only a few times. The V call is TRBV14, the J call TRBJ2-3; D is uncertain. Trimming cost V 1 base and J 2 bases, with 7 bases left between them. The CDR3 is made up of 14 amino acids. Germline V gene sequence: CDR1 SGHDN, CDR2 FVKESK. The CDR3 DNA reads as TGTGCCAGCAGCCAAGTTCAGCTCACAGATACGCAGTATTTT. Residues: CASSQVQLTDTQYF.